This TCR beta chain was found in a study of T cell changes during pregnancy in multiple sclerosis. Data came from immunoSEQ multiplex PCR; TCRdb stores just in-frame clones and leaves some out. The table records about 64,000 clones, roughly 90% of them present only once. Germline lookup yields CDR1 MNHEY and CDR2 SMNVEV (reference sequence). V lost 5 bases, J lost 6 bases, and 10 bases stayed unmatched. The CDR3 totals 15 residues. The sequence was collected from a female donor with multiple sclerosis, enrolled in a pregnancy study. The sample was peripheral blood, taken in the second trimester of pregnancy. This sequence joins TRBV27 and TRBJ2-1, with 7 bases aligning to TRBD2. In nucleotides, the CDR3 is TGTGCCAGCAGTACCCCGGGGTTAGCGGGCAATGAGCAGTTCTTC. It translates to CASSTPGLAGNEQFF.